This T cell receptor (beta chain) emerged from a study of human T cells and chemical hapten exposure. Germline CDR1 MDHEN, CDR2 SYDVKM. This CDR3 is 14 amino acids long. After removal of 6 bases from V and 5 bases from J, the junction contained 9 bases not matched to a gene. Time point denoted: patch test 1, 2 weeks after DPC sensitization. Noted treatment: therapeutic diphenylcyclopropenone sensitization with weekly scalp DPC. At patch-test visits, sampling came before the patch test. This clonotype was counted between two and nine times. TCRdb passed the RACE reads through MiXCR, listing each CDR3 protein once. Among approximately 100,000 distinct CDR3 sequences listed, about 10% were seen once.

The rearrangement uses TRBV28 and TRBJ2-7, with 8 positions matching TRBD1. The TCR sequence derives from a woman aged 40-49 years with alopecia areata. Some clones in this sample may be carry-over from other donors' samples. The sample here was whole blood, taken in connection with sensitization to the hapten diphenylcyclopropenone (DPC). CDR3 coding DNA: TGTGCCAGCAGGATGGACAGGGTTGTGGACGAGCAGTACTTC. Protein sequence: CASRMDRVVDEQYF.